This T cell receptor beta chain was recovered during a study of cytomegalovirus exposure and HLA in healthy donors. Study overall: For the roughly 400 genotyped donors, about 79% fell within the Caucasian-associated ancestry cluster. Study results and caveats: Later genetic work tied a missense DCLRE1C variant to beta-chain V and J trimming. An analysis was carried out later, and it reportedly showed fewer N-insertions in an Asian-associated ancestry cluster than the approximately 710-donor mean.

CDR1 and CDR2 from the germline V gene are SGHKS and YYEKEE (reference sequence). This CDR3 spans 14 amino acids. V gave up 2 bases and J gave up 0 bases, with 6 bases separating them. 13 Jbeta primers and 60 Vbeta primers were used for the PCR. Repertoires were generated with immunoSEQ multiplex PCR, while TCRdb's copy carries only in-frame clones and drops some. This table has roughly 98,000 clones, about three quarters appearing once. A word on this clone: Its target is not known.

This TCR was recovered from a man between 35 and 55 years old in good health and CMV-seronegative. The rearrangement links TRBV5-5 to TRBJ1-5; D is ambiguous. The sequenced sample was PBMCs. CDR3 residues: CASSFQDSNQPQHF. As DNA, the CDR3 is TGTGCCAGCAGCTTCCAGGATAGCAATCAGCCCCAGCATTTT.